The TCR beta chain under discussion was sequenced for a study of radiotherapy plus CTLA-4 blockade in lung cancer. Those with chemo-refractory metastatic non-small-cell lung cancer were treated with focal radiation combined with CTLA-4 blockade using ipilimumab. This CDR3 contains 13 residues. Deletions cut 5 bases from V and 4 bases from J, with 10 bases between. CDR1 PRHDT and CDR2 FYEKMQ come from the germline V gene (reference sequence). The assay was immunoSEQ multiplex PCR, and TCRdb's table has in-frame clones only and misses some. The sample yields tens of thousands of clones, approximately 83% seen once.

The source is a human donor with non-small cell lung cancer who had stable disease on radiotherapy plus ipilimumab. The material was peripheral blood, obtained from a patient treated with radiotherapy plus ipilimumab. The chain joins TRBV13 to TRBJ2-3; perhaps TRBD2 as D (5 bases). In nucleotides, the CDR3 is TGTGCCAGCAGCGGCAGCGGCCCAGATACGCAGTATTTT. This gives the protein CASSGSGPDTQYF.